The rows below give T cell receptor beta chains drawn from one sample of a study of vaccination and CD4 T cells after COVID-19. Their antigens are not known. TCRdb ran MiXCR on the PCR reads and lists one entry per CDR3 protein. The data contain 8,000 to 10,000 distinct CDR3 sequences, about 67% of them seen just once; the ten biggest clones take up 20% to 30%. Sequenced sample: CD4+ T cells from blood, cultured in vitro. All receptors derive from a human donor who had recovered from COVID-19. CDR3s include the opening cysteine and the closing phenylalanine or tryptophan. A D gene is named only where the DNA matches it firmly. Clone size, where shown, is once, few, many, or a class for clones that have expanded.

J	size	V	D	CDR3	DNA
TRBJ2-1	.	TRBV5-4	.	CASSGGGTHAYNEQFF	TGTGCCAGCAGCGGGGGTGGGACTCACGCCTACAATGAGCAGTTCTTC
TRBJ2-5	.	TRBV11-3	TRBD2	CASSLGRLAGRETQYF	TGTGCCAGCAGCTTGGGCCGACTAGCGGGAAGGGAGACCCAGTACTTC
TRBJ2-5	.	TRBV19	.	CASSIEGLAGETQYF	TGTGCCAGTAGTATAGAAGGTCTAGCAGGAGAGACCCAGTACTTC
TRBJ2-3	.	TRBV6-4	.	CASSDSDSTDTQYF	TGTGCCAGCAGTGACTCGGACAGCACAGATACGCAGTATTTT
TRBJ2-2	few	TRBV20-1	.	CSARDPGTENTGELFF	TGCAGTGCTAGAGACCCCGGGACGGAAAACACCGGGGAGCTGTTTTTT
TRBJ2-5	few	TRBV19	TRBD1	CASSIGQGTRETQYF	TGTGCCAGTAGTATAGGACAGGGTACAAGAGAGACCCAGTACTTC
TRBJ1-1	.	TRBV6-1	TRBD1	CASSRGQGHTEAFF	TGTGCCAGCAGTAGAGGACAGGGTCACACTGAAGCTTTCTTT
TRBJ1-2	.	TRBV28	.	CASSLTEPRGYTF	TGTGCCAGCAGTTTGACGGAACCCCGTGGCTACACCTTC
TRBJ2-5	.	TRBV20-1	TRBD2	CSASVPSGSFGQETQYF	TGCAGTGCTAGTGTCCCTAGCGGGAGTTTCGGGCAAGAGACCCAGTACTTC
TRBJ1-5	few	TRBV20-1	.	CSARGVPGQGNQPQHF	TGCAGTGCTAGAGGCGTACCGGGACAAGGTAATCAGCCCCAGCATTTT
TRBJ1-2	few	TRBV6-2/TRBV6-3	.	CASSPPRDLYGYTF	TGTGCCAGCAGTCCCCCCAGGGATCTCTATGGCTACACCTTC
TRBJ1-2	.	TRBV29-1	.	CSVVDGYTF	TGCAGCGTCGTGGATGGCTACACCTTC
TRBJ1-5	.	TRBV20-1	TRBD1	CSATPGQEVGQPQHF	TGCAGTGCTACCCCGGGACAGGAGGTGGGTCAGCCCCAGCATTTT
TRBJ2-2	few	TRBV7-2	.	CASSPRGGGELFF	TGTGCCAGCAGTCCGAGGGGGGGCGGGGAGCTGTTTTTT
TRBJ1-1	.	TRBV6-1	.	CASGRTTEAFF	TGTGCCAGCGGAAGGACCACTGAAGCTTTCTTT
TRBJ2-7	.	TRBV5-4	TRBD1	CASSLGQGVSYEQYF	TGTGCCAGCAGCTTGGGACAGGGGGTCTCCTACGAGCAGTACTTC
TRBJ1-1	.	TRBV6-5	TRBD1	CASSYAGTGNTEAFF	TGTGCCAGCAGCTACGCCGGGACAGGGAACACTGAAGCTTTCTTT
TRBJ2-3	few	TRBV27	.	CASSLGDGADTQYF	TGTGCCAGCAGTTTAGGGGACGGCGCAGATACGCAGTATTTT
TRBJ2-1	few	TRBV2	.	CASSATPGLYNEQFF	TGTGCCAGCAGCGCCACGCCGGGACTTTACAATGAGCAGTTCTTC
TRBJ2-7	few	TRBV5-1	.	CASSLELAGEQYF	TGCGCCAGCAGCTTGGAACTAGCCGGGGAGCAGTACTTC
TRBJ2-6	.	TRBV20-1	.	CSATRRSGANVLTF	TGCAGTGCTACCAGACGCTCTGGGGCCAACGTCCTGACTTTC
TRBJ1-1	.	TRBV7-3	.	CASSASRDTEAFF	TGTGCCAGCAGCGCATCCAGGGACACTGAAGCTTTCTTT
TRBJ1-1	large	TRBV15	.	CATSMGGDGDTEAFF	TGTGCCACCAGCATGGGGGGGGATGGGGACACTGAAGCTTTCTTT
TRBJ1-3	few	TRBV27	.	CASSSWGPGNTIYF	TGTGCCAGCAGTTCTTGGGGTCCTGGAAACACCATATATTTT
TRBJ1-2	.	TRBV20-1	.	CSAPQGGLRYGYTF	TGCAGTGCTCCACAGGGCGGGTTGAGATATGGCTACACCTTC
TRBJ1-6	.	TRBV4-1	TRBD1	CASRGTGTSPLHF	TGCGCCAGCAGAGGGACAGGGACTTCACCCCTCCACTTT
TRBJ2-7	once	TRBV10-3	.	CAISLDRNEQYF	TGTGCCATCAGTTTAGACCGAAACGAGCAGTACTTC
TRBJ2-5	.	TRBV2	TRBD1	CATPATGKETQYF	TGTGCCACTCCTGCGACAGGGAAGGAGACCCAGTACTTC
TRBJ2-7	.	TRBV5-1	.	CASSLYPQGKSYEQYF	TGCGCCAGCAGCTTGTACCCCCAGGGGAAATCATACGAGCAGTACTTC
TRBJ1-2	.	TRBV7-9	.	CASSFGGDYGYTF	TGTGCCAGCAGCTTCGGGGGAGACTATGGCTACACCTTC
TRBJ2-5	.	TRBV5-1	TRBD1	CASSLGTGKETQYF	TGCGCCAGCAGCCTAGGGACAGGGAAGGAGACCCAGTACTTC
TRBJ1-1	.	TRBV7-9	.	CASSSEAVQAFF	TGTGCCAGCAGCTCAGAGGCAGTTCAAGCTTTCTTT
TRBJ1-6	.	TRBV5-1	TRBD1	CASSRNPGQNNSPPHF	TGCGCCAGCAGCCGCAACCCGGGACAGAATAATTCACCCCCCCACTTT
TRBJ2-3	.	TRBV28	TRBD2	CASSTGTSAGSTDTQYF	TGTGCCAGCAGTACTGGGACTAGTGCAGGAAGCACAGATACGCAGTATTTT
TRBJ2-3	.	TRBV2	.	CASSEGGKGDTQYF	TGTGCCAGCAGTGAAGGTGGGAAGGGGGATACGCAGTATTTT
TRBJ1-1	.	TRBV6-5	TRBD1	CASSYNPNGQGRTEAFF	TGTGCCAGCAGTTATAACCCTAACGGACAGGGAAGGACTGAAGCTTTCTTT
TRBJ1-2	few	TRBV6-2/TRBV6-3	.	CASSYKRTGGYTF	TGTGCCAGCAGTTACAAGAGAACGGGTGGCTACACCTTC
TRBJ1-5	.	TRBV28	.	CASIQGRMGYKDQPQHF	TGTGCCAGCATCCAGGGTAGGATGGGGTACAAGGATCAGCCCCAGCATTTT
TRBJ1-5	.	TRBV15	.	CATSRDNQPQHF	TGTGCCACCAGCCGGGACAATCAGCCCCAGCATTTT
TRBJ2-1	.	TRBV5-6	.	CASSLTGSYNEQFF	TGTGCCAGCAGCTTGACAGGTTCCTACAATGAGCAGTTCTTC
TRBJ2-5	.	TRBV20-1	.	CSARGETQYF	TGCAGTGCTAGAGGCGAGACCCAGTACTTC
TRBJ1-2	.	TRBV7-2	.	CASSLVGTGNGYTF	TGTGCCAGCAGCTTAGTAGGAACAGGGAATGGCTACACCTTC
TRBJ2-7	.	TRBV19	TRBD2	CASSSSGRAVYEQYF	TGTGCCAGTAGTTCTAGCGGGAGGGCAGTCTACGAGCAGTACTTC
TRBJ1-3	.	TRBV28	.	CASSLEINSGNTIYF	TGTGCCAGCAGCTTAGAGATCAACTCTGGAAACACCATATATTTT
TRBJ2-1	.	TRBV9	.	CASSVDLDGGHILNEQFF	TGTGCCAGCAGCGTAGATCTGGACGGAGGTCACATCCTCAATGAGCAGTTCTTC
TRBJ2-3	.	TRBV20-1	TRBD2	CSAGEAASGIADTQYF	TGCAGTGCTGGAGAAGCGGCTAGCGGGATAGCAGATACGCAGTATTTT
TRBJ1-2	.	TRBV20-1	TRBD1	CSARALTGTGNYGYTF	TGCAGTGCTAGAGCCTTGACCGGGACAGGGAACTATGGCTACACCTTC